This is a list of T cell receptor beta chains from one sample in a study of PD-1 blockade in classical Hodgkin lymphoma. Profiled with immunoSEQ multiplex PCR; TCRdb holds only in-frame clones, not every one. The table shows tens of thousands of clones, with approximately 91% occurring only once. Sequencing input: peripheral blood mononuclear cells (PBMCs). These receptors all come from a human donor with classical Hodgkin lymphoma. Each CDR3 is given without its conserved first and last residue.

v_call	j_call	cdr3_aa
TRBV28	TRBJ1-3	ASSFRPGQVGNTIY
TRBV11-2	TRBJ1-2	ASTLRDQGPST
TRBV5-1	TRBJ2-1	ASSLGGIGNEQF
TRBV6-1	TRBJ2-7	ASSEAPTGGLYEQY
TRBV19	TRBJ1-2	ASSLTPSYGYT
TRBV7-9	TRBJ2-2	ASSKRGGNTGELF
TRBV27	TRBJ2-7	ASSLSAGYSYEQY
TRBV28	TRBJ1-5	ASGEVNQPQH
TRBV5-6	TRBJ2-2	ASSPGQGFIGELF
TRBV2	TRBJ1-1	ASSGQGSTEAF
TRBV10-3	TRBJ1-1	AISAGQKNTEAF
TRBV6-4	TRBJ2-5	ASSAPTSGTPQETQY
TRBV11-3	TRBJ1-1	ASSLHPAGAKVGNTEAF
TRBV5-1	TRBJ2-1	ASSLDGWRDEQF
TRBV5-1	TRBJ2-5	ASSLAGVEETQY
TRBV5-5	TRBJ2-1	ASSYRREGQYEQF
TRBV4-2	TRBJ1-2	ASSQDRGFKGYT
TRBV28	TRBJ2-1	ASSLTSGRFNNEQF
TRBV5-6	TRBJ1-4	ASSSEQGGEKLF
TRBV7-8	TRBJ1-1	ASSLGRDSEAF